One sample yielded the 21 T cell receptor beta chains listed below, sequenced in a study of Ad26.COV2.S vaccination and SARS-CoV-2 variants (dated by TCRdb to about 2021). Library creation used the immunoSEQ multiplex PCR assay. TCRdb obtained this table from immuneACCESS and retained in-frame rearrangements with V and J assigned. These tables miss some clones; where compared with another copy, unresolved V genes account for less than half of the shortfall, and the remainder is unexplained. This sample lists 350,000 to 400,000 clones; about 88% were detected once. Jointly, the top ten make up under 4% of the sample. Taken with the paper, the label for treatment or condition translates to: some 19 received Ad26.COV2.S at low or high dose, single or two shots; five or six received placebo; per-sample allocation not given. For vaccine and placebo recipients, repertoires were sequenced using samples collected on day 63 after the first injection.

Sequenced here: peripheral blood, sampled in a trial of Ad26.COV2.S vaccine versus placebo. These receptors were taken from a person aged 18-60 years who received the Ad26.COV2.S COVID-19 vaccine or a placebo.

This rearrangement joins TRBV4-1 to TRBJ1-1; 7 bases are a match to TRBD1. The germline V gene encodes CDR1 MGHRA and CDR2 YSYEKL. J gave up 4 bases and V 1 base, and 6 bases lay outside the gene matches. The CDR3 has 15 amino acids. CDR3 in amino acids: CASSQVGAGGTEAFF. In DNA form, the CDR3 reads TGCGCCAGCAGCCAAGTAGGGGCAGGGGGCACTGAAGCTTTCTTT.

The chain joins TRBV6-1 to TRBJ1-2, with a tentative D call TRBD1 (5 bases). Germline CDR1 reads MNHNS; CDR2 reads SASEGT. The CDR3 runs to 15 residues. The ends were cut back, 0 bases at V and 4 bases at J, with 12 bases in the middle. The CDR3 bases are TGTGCCAGCAGTGAAGCGGCAGGGCCGATCTATGGCTACACCTTC. Its translation: CASSEAAGPIYGYTF.

Points on this clone: One end of the junction is discordant with germline, which a read error may explain. The chain couples TRBV4-1 to TRBJ1-2, with unresolved D. Germline V gene sequence: CDR1 MGHRA, CDR2 YSYEKL. The CDR3 covers 15 residues. CDR3 amino acids: CASSQESRARGGYTF. The CDR3 region has the DNA TGCGCCAGCAGTCAAGAAAGCCGGGCCCGAGGAGGCTACACCTTC.

As to this clone: This same CDR3 is encoded by further DNA sequences in the sample. The chain employs TRBV27 and TRBJ2-7; TRBD1 matches 9 bases. After removal of 5 bases from V and 4 bases from J, the junction contained 3 bases not matched to a gene. Germline CDR1 reads MNHEY; CDR2 reads SMNVEV (reference sequence). This CDR3 spans 13 amino acids. CDR3 protein: CASSPGQGYEQYF. Written as DNA, the CDR3 is TGTGCCAGCAGTCCGGGACAGGGTTACGAGCAGTACTTC.

This chain links TRBV5-1 with TRBJ1-4; tentative D call: TRBD1 (5 bases). Trimming removed 3 bases from V and 8 bases from J, with 17 bases in between. The V gene's germline CDR1 is SGHRS and CDR2 YFSETQ. This CDR3 is built from 15 residues. The CDR3 DNA is TGCGCCAGCAGCTCGGCCGGGTCCAGGGACGAAAAACTGTTTTTT. Translated: CASSSAGSRDEKLFF.

The chain combines TRBV4-1 with TRBJ1-3; D uncertain. The V end was cut by 6 bases, the J end by 0 bases, with 12 bases between. CDR3 length: 15 residues. Per the germline V gene, CDR1 is MGHRA and CDR2 is YSYEKL. CDR3 amino acids: CASRPGILSGNTIYF. CDR3 nucleotide sequence: TGCGCCAGCAGACCGGGAATTCTCTCTGGAAACACCATATATTTT.

The genes are TRBV7-6 and TRBJ2-5; 7 bases agree with TRBD2. The trim removed 4 bases at V and 3 bases at J, leaving 2 bases unmatched. Germline CDR1 and CDR2: SGHVS and FNYEAQ. The CDR3 has 13 residues. CDR3 region: CASSSGLEETQYF. CDR3 bases: TGTGCCAGCAGCTCCGGACTAGAAGAGACCCAGTACTTC.

This clone was seen a single time. The rearrangement links TRBV15 to TRBJ2-7; D may be TRBD1 or TRBD2 (5 bases each). Deletions cut 9 bases from V and 6 bases from J, with 18 bases between. The CDR3 runs to 13 residues. Germline CDR1 LNHNV, CDR2 YYDKDF (reference sequence). Here the CDR3 reads CATGLGAQGEQYF. The CDR3 DNA is TGTGCCACTGGACTCGGGGCCCAGGGCGAGCAGTACTTC.

The chain combines TRBV7-2 with TRBJ2-2; 7 bases map to TRBD1. The CDR3 spans 14 residues. V was clipped by 10 bases and J by 5 bases; unmatched bases: 10. From germline, CDR1 is SGHTA and CDR2 FQGNSA. The CDR3: CAIPRGRVTGELFF. CDR3 sequence (DNA): TGTGCCATTCCGAGGGGGCGAGTAACCGGGGAGCTGTTTTTT.

The chain couples TRBV3-1 (or the pseudogene TRBV3-2) to TRBJ2-7, with 8 bases identical to TRBD1. V lost 4 bases to trimming and J lost 5 bases; unmatched junction nucleotides: 7. The CDR3 runs 14 residues. The V gene's germline CDR1 is LGHDT and CDR2 YNNKEL (reference sequence). The CDR3 DNA is TGTGCCAGCAGCCCCCGGACAGGGAGTAACGAGCAGTACTTC. Translated, it gives CASSPRTGSNEQYF.

This rearrangement joins TRBV7-9 to TRBJ1-6, with D unclear. Trimming took off 3 bases at V and 7 bases at J, with 10 bases between the two ends. There are 14 residues in the CDR3. The germline V gene has CDR1 SEHNR and CDR2 FQNEAQ (reference sequence). CDR3 sequence reads: CASSLQQPNSPLHF. Written as DNA, the CDR3 is TGTGCCAGCAGCTTGCAACAACCAAATTCACCCCTCCACTTT.

This chain connects TRBV3-1 (or the pseudogene TRBV3-2) to TRBJ1-6; D not resolved. Germline loops: CDR1 LGHDT, CDR2 YNNKEL (reference sequence). V lost 1 base and J lost 7, with 17 bases in between. The CDR3 consists of 17 residues. CDR3 sequence: CASSQGAAGLRNSPLHF. CDR3 in DNA: TGTGCCAGCAGCCAAGGGGCGGCAGGACTGAGGAATTCACCCCTCCACTTT.

The chain links TRBV7-9 to TRBJ2-3, with a weak D call TRBD2 (5 bases). This CDR3 has 17 residues. The germline CDR1 and CDR2 sequences are SEHNR and FQNEAQ (reference sequence). The V gene lost 5 bases and the J gene lost 4 bases, with 22 bases spanning the gap. The CDR3 DNA reads TGTGCCAGCAGCACCCGTCTAGCCGCCGAGGTTCCAGATACGCAGTATTTT. This encodes CASSTRLAAEVPDTQYF.

Notes on this clone: It may be a read error: a sequence one base away is much more abundant. V gene TRBV27 combines with J gene TRBJ1-1; D gene unclear. The germline V and J ends were trimmed by 6 bases and 0 bases, with 5 bases remaining between them. Looked up from germline, CDR1 is MNHEY and CDR2 is SMNVEV (reference sequence). The CDR3 has 12 amino acids. CDR3 protein: CASSPMNTEAFF. The CDR3 coding sequence is TGTGCCAGCAGCCCTATGAACACTGAAGCTTTCTTT.

The chain links TRBV2 to TRBJ1-2; 7 bases line up with TRBD1. Trimming removed 7 bases from V and 4 bases from J; junction bases left unmatched: 6. CDR1 and CDR2 from the germline V gene are SNHLY and FYNNEI. CDR3 length: 13 amino acids. CDR3 DNA: TGTGCCAGCACCCCGGACAGGCTCTATGGCTACACCTTC. This sequence encodes CASTPDRLYGYTF. Supplemented by reference TRBV2 and TRBJ1-2, the full variable domain reads EPEVTQTPSHQVTQMGQEVILRCVPISNHLYFYWYRQILGQKVEFLVSFYNNEISEKSEIFDDQFSVERPDGSNFTLKIRSTKLEDSAMYFCASTPDRLYGYTFGSGTRLTVV.

The DNA of the CDR3 is TGTGCCAGCAGCGCGACTAGCGGGGTGTTCGAGCAGTACTTC. This gives the protein CASSATSGVFEQYF. The V call is TRBV7-2, the J call TRBJ2-7, with 11 bases identical to TRBD2. Germline assignment: CDR1 SGHTA and CDR2 FQGNSA. The trim removed 5 bases at V and 6 bases at J, leaving 6 bases unmatched. This CDR3 comprises 14 residues.

A single count supports this clone. The V call is TRBV12-3 or TRBV12-4, the J call TRBJ1-4, with D uncertain. The CDR3 is 11 residues long. V gave up 6 bases and J gave up 5 bases, with 4 bases separating them. The CDR3 nucleotides are TGTGCCAGCAGAGAAAATGAAAAACTGTTTTTT. This gives the protein CASRENEKLFF.

This chain joins TRBV4-1 and TRBJ1-1; D is unclear. This CDR3 has 11 residues. V was pared by 7 bases and J by 4 bases, with 7 bases between. CDR1 and CDR2 (germline): MGHRA, YSYEKL. The CDR3 region is CASIGGTEAFF. In nucleotides, the CDR3 is TGCGCCAGCATCGGAGGCACTGAAGCTTTCTTT.

The chain carries TRBV15 and TRBJ2-5, with TRBD2 identical over 10 bases. The CDR3 totals 18 residues. V dropped 0 bases and J dropped 2; count of bases not matched to a gene: 9. Per germline, CDR1 LNHNV and CDR2 YYDKDF (reference sequence). This chain's CDR3 is CATSRDPSGGWWQETQYF. CDR3 DNA: TGTGCCACCAGCAGAGATCCTAGCGGGGGATGGTGGCAAGAGACCCAGTACTTC.

The J gene is TRBJ1-1, the V gene TRBV11-2; D call uncertain. The CDR3 is made up of 16 amino acids. Germline CDR1 and CDR2: SGHAT and FQNNGV. Trimming took 3 bases from V and 0 from J, leaving 14 bases between them. CDR3 coding DNA: TGTGCCAGCAGCTTCGGAGTCGGGTGGATGAACACTGAAGCTTTCTTT. It encodes CASSFGVGWMNTEAFF. The full variable domain, completed using reference TRBV11-2 and TRBJ1-1, is EAGVAQSPRYKIIEKRQSVAFWCNPISGHATLYWYQQILGQGPKLLIQFQNNGVVDDSQLPKDRFSAERLKGVDSTLKIQPAKLEDSAVYLCASSFGVGWMNTEAFFGQGTRLTVV.

The chain links TRBV10-2 to TRBJ1-5; weak D call: TRBD1 (5 bases). The CDR3 runs to 14 residues. V was cut by 3 bases and J by 5 bases, with 11 bases left in between. Germline CDR1 is WSHSY and CDR2 is SAAADI. CDR3 DNA sequence: TGCGCCAGCAGTGACAGGGTAGGCGATCAGCCCCAGCATTTT. It yields the protein CASSDRVGDQPQHF.